This paragraph covers one T cell receptor (beta chain) sequence. Its antigen remains unknown. The data were obtained in a study of T cells in Graves' hyperthyroidism and ophthalmopathy. Findings and caveats of the study: Through a model of 13 V-J features, ophthalmopathy was separated from stable hyperthyroidism. Prediction of ophthalmopathy progression came a median approximately 6.5 months pre-onset.

The length of the CDR3 is 14 residues. Germline CDR1 is SGHNT and CDR2 is YYREEE (reference sequence). The V and J ends lost 4 bases and 5 bases, in that order; junction bases with no gene match: 8. It was RNA transcripts that yielded the amplified TCR beta CDR3 regions. Using the HTBI primer set, a first-round RT-PCR was run on the TCR CDR3. TCRdb passed the multiplex PCR reads through MiXCR, listing each CDR3 protein once. The table records a few hundred thousand distinct CDR3 sequences, approximately 25% of them present only once. Hyperthyroidism of Graves' type that showed no ophthalmopathy progression within 18 months was stable.

This clonotype was sampled from a man between 50 and 59 years old with Graves' hyperthyroidism. This chain joins TRBV5-4 and TRBJ2-7; 8 positions match TRBD2. The sample was blood. This CDR3 is CASSREGGANEQYF. CDR3 nucleotides: TGTGCCAGCAGCCGGGAGGGGGGAGCTAACGAGCAGTACTTC.